Listed below are T cell receptor beta chains from one sample, sequenced in a study of shared clonotypes between healthy human individuals. Assay: immunoSEQ multiplex PCR; the TCRdb copy retains only in-frame clones and omits some. Of about 580,000 clones listed, 95% to 98% are singletons. Material for sequencing was naive CD8+ T cells sorted from blood. These receptors were taken from a man aged 30-40 years in good health. CDR3s include the opening cysteine and the closing phenylalanine or tryptophan. D genes are given only for firm matches. A row's size may be missing; if present it is once, few, many or a size class.

TRBD2	TRBV13	-	TRBJ2-1	CASSLGLGPDEQFF	TGTGCCAGCAGCTTGGGACTAGGTCCCGATGAGCAGTTCTTC
TRBD2	TRBV7-2	-	TRBJ2-1	CASSLVTSGPDEQFF	TGTGCCAGCAGCTTAGTAACTAGCGGGCCGGATGAGCAGTTCTTC
-	TRBV19	-	TRBJ2-1	CASDDREGWGEQFF	TGTGCCAGTGATGACAGGGAGGGATGGGGTGAGCAGTTCTTC
-	TRBV6-1	-	TRBJ1-4	CASSEDRVNEKLFF	TGTGCCAGCAGTGAGGACAGAGTTAATGAAAAACTGTTTTTT
-	TRBV27	few	TRBJ1-1	CASSLGGSTEAFF	TGTGCCAGCAGTTTAGGAGGGAGCACTGAAGCTTTCTTT
TRBD1	TRBV6-5	-	TRBJ2-7	CASSFRDSYEQYF	TGTGCCAGCAGTTTCCGGGACAGCTACGAGCAGTACTTC
-	TRBV7-2	-	TRBJ2-3	CASSQITTDTQYF	TGTGCCAGCAGCCAGATAACCACAGATACGCAGTATTTT
-	TRBV7-2	-	TRBJ2-5	CASSFGKTQYF	TGTGCCAGCAGCTTCGGGAAGACCCAGTACTTC
TRBD2	TRBV13	once	TRBJ2-1	CASSFWGGTSKVYNEQFF	TGTGCCAGCAGCTTTTGGGGAGGGACTAGCAAGGTTTACAATGAGCAGTTCTTC
TRBD1	TRBV4-1	-	TRBJ1-5	CASSQEYPGQPNQPQHF	TGCGCCAGCAGCCAAGAATACCCGGGACAGCCAAATCAGCCCCAGCATTTT
-	TRBV4-1	-	TRBJ1-5	CASSQGPDNFSNQPQHF	TGCGCCAGCAGCCAAGGCCCCGATAACTTTAGCAATCAGCCCCAGCATTTT
-	TRBV9	-	TRBJ2-7	CASSSGGSYEQYF	TGTGCCAGCAGCTCCGGAGGCTCCTACGAGCAGTACTTC
-	TRBV5-5	-	TRBJ2-5	CASSLVRTEETQYF	TGTGCCAGCAGCTTGGTGAGGACAGAAGAGACCCAGTACTTC
-	TRBV10-1	-	TRBJ2-2	CASSESVPANTGELFF	TGCGCCAGCAGTGAGTCGGTACCCGCGAACACCGGGGAGCTGTTTTTT